One sample yielded the 20 T cell receptor beta chains listed below, sequenced in a study of shared clonotypes between healthy human individuals (dated by TCRdb to the early 2020s). Library construction relied on the immunoSEQ multiplex PCR assay. TCRdb stores this immuneACCESS table with in-frame sequences only. Part of the clones is absent; in the studies checked, under half of the shortfall reflects unresolved V genes, and no reason is known for the rest. The sample profile shows hundreds of thousands of clones; more than 95% of them were found once. The top ten clonotypes cover roughly 0.05% of the sample. The source material was naive CD4+ T cells sorted from blood. What this sample's cell subset or site label stands for: CD45RA+ positively selected. Receptors were obtained from a woman aged 30 to 39 in good health.

V usage is TRBV27 and J usage is TRBJ1-1, with D possibly TRBD1 on 6 matching bases. Germline V gene sequence: CDR1 MNHEY, CDR2 SMNVEV (reference sequence). The CDR3 is 15 amino acids. The germline V and J ends were trimmed by 2 bases and 0 bases, with 10 bases remaining between them. CDR3 in DNA: TGTGCCAGCAGTTTACTGGGGGCCCTGAACACTGAAGCTTTCTTT. This translates into CASSLLGALNTEAFF.

The chain couples TRBV5-1 to TRBJ2-5; D perhaps matches TRBD2 (6 bases). V lost 4 bases, J lost 0 bases, and 10 bases lay in between. This CDR3 contains 14 residues. The germline CDR1 and CDR2 sequences are SGHRS and YFSETQ. This chain's CDR3 is CASSATGDQETQYF. CDR3 sequence (DNA): TGCGCCAGCAGCGCAACGGGGGACCAAGAGACCCAGTACTTC.

The chain carries TRBV19 and TRBJ2-1; D not resolved. The germline CDR1 and CDR2 sequences are LNHDA and SQIVND (reference sequence). V was trimmed by 0 bases and J by 7 bases, leaving 10 bases between them. The CDR3 length is 14 residues. This chain's CDR3 is CASSIDLSRNEQFF. CDR3 sequence (DNA): TGTGCCAGTAGTATAGATCTTAGCAGGAATGAGCAGTTCTTC.

The rearrangement links TRBV9 to TRBJ1-1; D is undetermined. The CDR3 has 13 residues. Deletions cut 0 bases from V and 3 bases from J, with 6 bases between. CDR1 is SGDLS, CDR2 YYNGEE, per germline. The DNA of the CDR3 is TGTGCCAGCAGCGTAGCGGCTTACACTGAAGCTTTCTTT. This sequence encodes CASSVAAYTEAFF.

The chain joins TRBV28 to TRBJ2-7; D is possibly TRBD1 (7 bases). Between the trimmed V and J ends, which lost 7 bases and 4 bases, there was a span of 11 bases. The CDR3 runs 12 residues. Germline V gene data show CDR1 as MDHEN and CDR2 as SYDVKM. The CDR3 region has the DNA TGTGCCAGCACCAGGGGGGCGTACGAGCAGTACTTC. This codes for CASTRGAYEQYF.

The chain combines TRBV9 with TRBJ2-3; D possibly uses TRBD1 or TRBD2 (5 bases each). This CDR3 contains 16 residues. CDR1 is SGDLS, CDR2 YYNGEE, per germline. Trimming pared 3 bases from V and 2 bases from J, leaving 16 bases between. CDR3 sequence: CASSAHPRGNTDTQYF. CDR3 bases: TGTGCCAGCAGCGCCCACCCCCGGGGCAACACAGATACGCAGTATTTT.

In DNA form, the CDR3 reads TGTGCCAGCAGTTATTTCATGGGGGAGACCCAGTACTTC. It encodes CASSYFMGETQYF. The gene calls are TRBV6-5 and TRBJ2-5; D gene uncertain. This CDR3 contains 13 residues. Trimming removed 3 bases from V and 5 bases from J, with 10 bases in between. Germline V CDR1 and CDR2: MNHEY, SVGAGI.

The chain employs TRBV28 and TRBJ1-2; maybe TRBD1 (5 bases). CDR1 and CDR2 (germline): MDHEN, SYDVKM. The CDR3 has 14 residues. Trimming took 7 bases from V and 4 from J, leaving 16 bases between them. As DNA, the CDR3 is TGTGCCAGCATGAGGGGTATTCCGAGCTATGGCTACACCTTC. It translates to CASMRGIPSYGYTF.

This chain links TRBV28 with TRBJ2-2; TRBD2 aligns across 7 bases. Germline V gene sequence: CDR1 MDHEN, CDR2 SYDVKM. V lost 6 bases, J lost 1 base, and 5 bases stayed unmatched. The CDR3 runs 15 residues. The CDR3 coding sequence is TGTGCCAGCAGCCCGACTAGCAGGAACACCGGGGAGCTGTTTTTT. Its translation: CASSPTSRNTGELFF.

J is TRBJ2-2 and V is TRBV7-9; tentative D call: TRBD2 (6 bases). The length of the CDR3 is 14 residues. The germline V gene encodes CDR1 SEHNR and CDR2 FQNEAQ (reference sequence). V lost 7 bases and J 5 bases, leaving 14 bases between the germline ends. CDR3 sequence reads: CASTLNGGTGELFF. The CDR3 DNA sequence: TGTGCCAGCACCCTGAATGGGGGGACCGGGGAGCTGTTTTTT.

The chain joins TRBV28 to TRBJ1-2; D is ambiguous. The V gene's germline CDR1 is MDHEN and CDR2 SYDVKM. V lost 2 bases and J 4 bases, leaving 8 bases between the germline ends. CDR3 length: 13 amino acids. The CDR3 spells CASSLADTYGYTF. The CDR3 nucleotides are TGTGCCAGCAGTTTAGCTGACACCTATGGCTACACCTTC.

The chain employs TRBV28 and TRBJ2-7; 12 bases map to TRBD2. CDR1 is MDHEN, CDR2 SYDVKM, per germline. V lost 6 bases and J lost 3; bases outside the gene matches: 12. The CDR3 sequence is 17 residues long. CDR3 in amino acids: CASRGLAGQLISYEQYF. In nucleotides, the CDR3 is TGTGCCAGCAGGGGACTAGCGGGCCAGCTTATTAGCTACGAGCAGTACTTC.

The genes are TRBV5-1 and TRBJ2-5; the match to TRBD1 covers 7 bases. The germline V gene has CDR1 SGHRS and CDR2 YFSETQ. The trim removed 4 bases at V and 5 bases at J, leaving 5 bases unmatched. This CDR3 region has 13 residues. For the CDR3, the DNA is TGCGCCAGCAGCGAAGACAGGGTGGAGACCCAGTACTTC. Its protein is CASSEDRVETQYF.

The rearrangement joins TRBV2 to TRBJ2-3; TRBD2 aligns across 9 bases. The CDR3 is made up of 15 amino acids. Germline assignment: CDR1 SNHLY and CDR2 FYNNEI. V shed 6 bases and J 2 bases; nucleotides not matched to a gene: 6. The CDR3 spells CASRKVAGDTDTQYF. CDR3 DNA: TGTGCCAGCAGAAAAGTAGCGGGGGACACAGATACGCAGTATTTT.

The genes are TRBV9 and TRBJ1-2; D unclear. This CDR3 has 13 residues. CDR1 is SGDLS and CDR2 is YYNGEE in the germline V gene. V lost 5 bases to trimming and J lost 4 bases, with 12 bases between them. This chain's CDR3 is CASSIGQTYGYTF. CDR3 DNA: TGTGCCAGCAGTATCGGGCAGACCTATGGCTACACCTTC.

The chain's CDR3 is CASSWTGGGGETQYF. Here the CDR3 DNA reads TGTGCCAGCAGCTGGACTGGAGGCGGTGGAGAGACCCAGTACTTC. The gene calls are TRBV5-6 and TRBJ2-5; possible D gene TRBD2, 5 bases. The CDR3 length is 15 residues. Looked up from germline, CDR1 is SGHDT and CDR2 is YYEEEE. V was shortened by 3 bases and J by 4 bases, with 16 bases between the two germline ends.

The chain recombines TRBV23-1 with TRBJ2-1; 7 nucleotides line up with TRBD1. TRBV23-1 has ORF status, its function being uncertain. This CDR3 spans 16 amino acids. V lost 4 bases to trimming and J lost 0 bases; unmatched junction nucleotides: 6. The CDR3 spells CASSPNRGSSYNEQFF. CDR3 DNA sequence: TGCGCCAGCAGTCCCAACAGGGGAAGCTCCTACAATGAGCAGTTCTTC.

The genes are TRBV6-1 and TRBJ1-1, with D perhaps matching TRBD1 (5 bases). The CDR3 runs 15 residues. Trimming cost V 5 bases and J 0 bases, with 13 bases left between them. The V gene's germline CDR1 is MNHNS and CDR2 SASEGT. This chain's CDR3 is CASSQWGSMNTEAFF. CDR3 nucleotides: TGTGCCAGCAGTCAGTGGGGCAGCATGAACACTGAAGCTTTCTTT.

The genes are TRBV6-1 and TRBJ2-5; D possibly corresponds to TRBD2 (5 bases). Trimming pared 5 bases from V and 2 bases from J, leaving 15 bases between. The CDR3 covers 15 residues. In germline, CDR1 is MNHNS, CDR2 SASEGT. The CDR3 sequence is CASSLNRTPQETQYF. Here the CDR3 DNA reads TGTGCCAGCAGTCTAAATAGGACTCCGCAAGAGACCCAGTACTTC.

V gene TRBV4-1 combines with J gene TRBJ2-3, with D perhaps TRBD1 or TRBD2 (6 bases each). Germline loops: CDR1 MGHRA, CDR2 YSYEKL. CDR3 length: 15 amino acids. Trimming removed 1 base from V and 1 base from J, with 9 bases in between. For the CDR3, the DNA is TGCGCCAGCAGCCAAGTGGGGGGCGGCACAGATACGCAGTATTTT. Protein sequence: CASSQVGGGTDTQYF.